The 7 T cell receptor beta chains given below trace back to one sample, sequenced in a study of blood T cell repertoires in COVID-19. Sequencing used immunoSEQ multiplex PCR; TCRdb keeps in-frame clones, though not all of them. The sample holds approximately 230,000 clones, about nine tenths seen once. The specimen was PBMCs or T cells enriched from blood (not recorded which). These receptors were collected from a man younger than 35 who had recovered from COVID-19.

This sequence joins TRBV6-1 and TRBJ2-3; the match to TRBD1 covers 7 bases. Germline CDR1 reads MNHNS; CDR2 reads SASEGT. Trimming took 4 bases from V and 1 from J; bases not matched to a gene: 17. There are 19 residues in the CDR3. CDR3 loop: CASSATGQTLVWGTDTQYF. In DNA, the CDR3 is TGTGCCAGCAGTGCAACGGGACAGACGCTCGTTTGGGGCACAGATACGCAGTATTTT.

This clone has just one count. The chain couples TRBV11-2 to TRBJ1-6; D ambiguous. CDR3 length equals 15 residues. Germline values: CDR1 SGHAT, CDR2 FQNNGV. V lost 1 base, J lost 7 bases, and 11 bases lay in between. The CDR3 bases are TGTGCCAGCAGCTTAGTTTTCGGGAAGAATTCACCCCTCCACTTT. Translation gives CASSLVFGKNSPLHF.

The rearrangement joins TRBV2 to TRBJ2-1; 11 bases match TRBD2. V shed 5 bases and J 6 bases; nucleotides not matched to a gene: 9. Germline CDR1 SNHLY, CDR2 FYNNEI. The CDR3 is 16 residues long. The CDR3 DNA is TGTGCCAGCAGTTCTCGGACTAGCGGGCGAGCCAATGAGCAGTTCTTC. Residues: CASSSRTSGRANEQFF.

The chain couples TRBV30 to TRBJ1-1; D ambiguous. Trimming cost V 0 bases and J 11 bases, with 13 bases left between them. The CDR3 has 12 residues. Germline CDR1 GTSNPN, CDR2 SVGIG (reference sequence). CDR3 nucleotide sequence: TGTGCCTGGAGTGTAGACGGGGTCCGGGCTTTCTTT. Amino acids: CAWSVDGVRAFF.

This chain joins TRBV19 and TRBJ2-3; D is perhaps TRBD1 (7 bases). Germline values: CDR1 LNHDA, CDR2 SQIVND (reference sequence). V was cut by 10 bases and J by 0 bases, with 17 bases left in between. This CDR3 spans 15 amino acids. The CDR3 loop reads CAISSAGGSTDTQYF. The CDR3 region has the DNA TGTGCCATCTCCTCCGCAGGGGGGAGCACAGATACGCAGTATTTT.

In DNA form, the CDR3 reads TGTGCCAGCAGAGACGGGACAGGGGGTGAAAAACTGTTTTTT. This codes for CASRDGTGGEKLFF. The chain carries TRBV2 and TRBJ1-4; 11 nucleotides line up with TRBD1. CDR3 length equals 14 residues. Germline-derived CDR1 and CDR2 are SNHLY and FYNNEI. The J segment lost 7 bases and the V segment lost 6 bases, leaving 4 bases of the junction unmatched.

The CDR3 is CASSLSQGGTGELFF. CDR3 DNA: TGTGCCAGCAGTTTATCACAGGGGGGCACCGGGGAGCTGTTTTTT. The chain carries TRBV27 and TRBJ2-2, with 8 bases identical to TRBD1. The germline CDR1 and CDR2 sequences are MNHEY and SMNVEV (reference sequence). The V gene end was trimmed by 0 bases and the J gene end by 4 bases; junction bases not matched to a gene: 1. The CDR3 covers 15 residues.